This TCR beta chain was obtained from a study of blood T cells in healthy people across ages. General study findings and limits: Aged donors had fewer naive CD4+ cells and lower diversity than long-lived donors.

Only a few counts were recorded for this clonotype. Its specificity is not known. Primers used in a second PCR of roughly 6 to 12 cycles were a sample-barcoded 5' primer and a J-beta primer mix. Researchers report that a template-switch adaptor with 12 random nucleotides tagged each cDNA molecule. TCRdb redid the calling of the 5' RACE reads with MiXCR, one entry per CDR3 protein. The top ten clones hold around 2.1% of a sample with about 1.8 million distinct CDR3 sequences, roughly 49% of them seen once. For every donor, a draw yielded roughly 9.3 milliliters of peripheral blood. The sample taken for sequencing was blood. The receptor was derived from a woman aged 35 to 49 in good health.

The CDR3 reads CSATNGHGANVLTF. The CDR3 nucleotides are TGCAGTGCTACTAACGGTCATGGGGCCAACGTCCTGACTTTC. This chain joins TRBV20-1 and TRBJ2-6; no definite D call. The V end lost 4 bases, the J end lost 3 bases, and 10 bases lay between the germline ends. The CDR3 has 14 residues. Per the germline V gene, CDR1 is DFQATT and CDR2 is SNEGSKA (reference sequence).